Only a few counts were recorded for the clone carrying this T cell receptor beta chain. The source of the sample is a study of blood T cells in healthy people across ages. The authors ran a second PCR of 7 to 11 cycles using a sample-barcoded 5' primer and a J-beta primer mix. Each of the cDNA molecules was tagged by a template-switch adaptor with 12 random nucleotides. Every sample returned 2.5 million or more CDR3-containing paired-end reads. In TCRdb, the 5' RACE reads were re-called with MiXCR into one record per CDR3 protein. The sample yields 800,000 to 950,000 distinct CDR3 sequences, approximately 32% seen once. Looked up from germline, CDR1 is SGHRS and CDR2 is YFSETQ. Trimming removed 3 bases from V and 8 bases from J, with 14 bases in between. This CDR3 comprises 13 residues. Donors gave roughly 9.1 milliliters of peripheral blood apiece. This same sample was also part of a study on T cells of mothers and their children. That investigation notes: Samples were provided by three healthy Caucasian mothers and their six children.

This receptor was taken from a woman aged 35 to 49 in good health. What was sequenced was blood. This sequence joins TRBV5-1 and TRBJ1-2; a weak D match, TRBD1 (5 bases). The CDR3 here is CASSSGPLEGYTF. In nucleotides, the CDR3 is TGCGCCAGCAGCTCGGGGCCTTTAGAGGGCTACACCTTC.